The 19 T cell receptor beta chains below come from one sample, sequenced in a study of shared clonotypes between healthy human individuals. Measured with immunoSEQ multiplex PCR; TCRdb has only the in-frame clones, and not every one. The sample lists under 850,000 clones, around 70% occurring once. Sequences were obtained from memory CD4+ T cells sorted from blood. Subset described: CD45RA-negative fraction. These receptors all stem from a woman in her 30s in good health.

This clone showed up just a few times. This sequence joins TRBV7-2 and TRBJ2-5; D gene uncertain. The J call may not be correct, given that the DNA end is closer to TRBJ2-7. This CDR3 region has 15 residues. CDR1 SGHTA and CDR2 FQGNSA come from the germline V gene. CDR3 region: CASSLNNIGSYEQYF. CDR3 DNA sequence: TGTGCCAGCAGCTTAAACAACATTGGCAGCTACGAGCAGTACTTC.

This clone has a single count. CDR3 DNA sequence: TGTGCCAGCAGTCCCTCGGCGGGTAGGTCCTACGAGCAGTACTTC. Protein: CASSPSAGRSYEQYF. This sequence joins TRBV28 and TRBJ2-7; possibly TRBD2 for D (5 bases). V gave up 5 bases and J gave up 1 base, with 15 bases separating them. This CDR3 is 15 amino acids long. Germline lookup yields CDR1 MDHEN and CDR2 SYDVKM.

V gene TRBV9 combines with J gene TRBJ1-2; unclear D gene. Trimming cost V 0 bases and J 1 base, with 7 bases left between them. Per germline, CDR1 SGDLS and CDR2 YYNGEE. This CDR3 spans 14 amino acids. CDR3 in amino acids: CASSVAGDNYGYTF. CDR3 coding DNA: TGTGCCAGCAGCGTAGCTGGGGATAACTATGGCTACACCTTC.

J is TRBJ1-3 and V is TRBV5-1, with 8 bases matching TRBD1. V lost 0 bases to trimming and J lost 0 bases; unmatched junction nucleotides: 2. Germline assignment: CDR1 SGHRS and CDR2 YFSETQ. The CDR3 extends over 16 amino acids. The CDR3 spells CASSLGQGSSGNTIYF. The DNA for the CDR3 is TGCGCCAGCAGCTTGGGACAGGGGAGCTCTGGAAACACCATATATTTT.

Notes on this clone: Within the sample, other DNA sequences also encode this same CDR3. DNA of the CDR3: TGTGCCAGCAGTTCGATAGCGGGAGGGCCCTACGAGCAGTACTTC. Translating gives CASSSIAGGPYEQYF. The V call is TRBV28, the J call TRBJ2-7; TRBD2 matches 11 bases. From germline, CDR1 is MDHEN and CDR2 SYDVKM. V gave up 4 bases and J gave up 2 bases; unmatched junction bases: 4. The CDR3 sequence is 15 residues long.

The gene calls are TRBV7-2 and TRBJ2-1; TRBD2 agrees at 7 bases. CDR1 is SGHTA and CDR2 is FQGNSA in the germline V gene. The V and J ends lost 1 base and 4 bases, in that order; junction bases with no gene match: 7. The CDR3 sequence is 16 residues long. DNA for the CDR3: TGTGCCAGCAGCTTAGGAGCCCTAGCGGAATACAATGAGCAGTTCTTC. This sequence encodes CASSLGALAEYNEQFF.

The chain has TRBV30 and TRBJ2-7; the D is unclear. Germline assignment: CDR1 GTSNPN and CDR2 SVGIG (reference sequence). Trimming left V 2 bases short and J 1 base short, with 6 bases between. This CDR3 has 12 residues. The CDR3 nucleotides are TGTGCCTGGAGTCCTTCGTCCTACGAGCAGTACTTC. Amino acids: CAWSPSSYEQYF.

This clone showed up just once. This rearrangement joins TRBV6-5 to TRBJ1-5; D is unclear. Germline V gene sequence: CDR1 MNHEY, CDR2 SVGAGI. CDR3 size: 14 residues. Between the trimmed V and J ends, which lost 10 bases and 7 bases, there was a span of 20 bases. The CDR3 coding sequence is TGTGCCACCAGGTACAGATCCCTAGCCCAGCCCCAGCATTTT. Encoded protein: CATRYRSLAQPQHF.

This rearrangement joins TRBV7-2 to TRBJ2-3; 13 positions match TRBD2. The CDR3 has 18 residues. Germline CDR1 SGHTA, CDR2 FQGNSA. Germline trimming cut 5 bases from V and 5 bases from J; bases unmatched to any gene: 13. CDR3 coding DNA: TGTGCCAGCAGCGAACTACGGACTAGCGGGAGTTCTAAAGATACGCAGTATTTT. This gives the protein CASSELRTSGSSKDTQYF.

The V and J genes are TRBV7-9 and TRBJ1-5, with 9 positions matching TRBD1. The CDR3 contains 16 residues. With 4 bases clipped from V and 7 bases from J, the junction kept 11 bases outside the gene matches. The germline V gene has CDR1 SEHNR and CDR2 FQNEAQ (reference sequence). Here the CDR3 reads CASSSPDRGGEQPQHF. CDR3 DNA sequence: TGTGCCAGCAGCTCTCCGGACAGGGGTGGCGAGCAGCCCCAGCATTTT.

For the CDR3, the DNA is TGTGCCAGCTCACCGACGAACGATCAGCCCCAGCATTTT. Translated, it gives CASSPTNDQPQHF. This chain joins TRBV18 and TRBJ1-5; D gene unclear. CDR1 is KGHSH, CDR2 LQKENI, per germline. The CDR3 sequence is 13 residues long. The V end lost 3 bases, the J end lost 5 bases, and 8 bases lay between the germline ends.

This rearrangement joins TRBV20-1 to TRBJ2-7; D ambiguous. This CDR3 comprises 11 residues. Between the trimmed V and J ends, which lost 0 bases and 7 bases, there was a span of 7 bases. Per the germline V gene, CDR1 is DFQATT and CDR2 is SNEGSKA (reference sequence). CDR3 region: CSARDKREQYF. CDR3 DNA sequence: TGCAGTGCTAGAGATAAGAGAGAGCAGTACTTC.

The V call is TRBV28, the J call TRBJ2-4, with no clear D. V was cut by 2 bases and J by 0 bases, with 5 bases left in between. CDR3 length equals 14 residues. Germline lookup yields CDR1 MDHEN and CDR2 SYDVKM. CDR3 coding DNA: TGTGCCAGCAGTTTAGATTTAGCCAAAAACATTCAGTACTTC. Its translation is CASSLDLAKNIQYF.

The chain recombines TRBV28 with TRBJ2-7, with D uncertain. Germline CDR1 is MDHEN and CDR2 is SYDVKM. This CDR3 has 16 residues. Deletions cut 1 base from V and 0 bases from J, with 13 bases between. CDR3 nucleotide sequence: TGTGCCAGCAGTTTATCCGGGCAGATCCGCTCCTACGAGCAGTACTTC. Its translation: CASSLSGQIRSYEQYF.

The chain combines TRBV6-5 with TRBJ1-2; D might be TRBD1 (5 bases). Trimming cost V 6 bases and J 2 bases, with 13 bases left between them. Germline loops: CDR1 MNHEY, CDR2 SVGAGI. The CDR3 is 14 residues long. The CDR3 is CASRTGTVNYGYTF. CDR3 bases: TGTGCCAGCAGGACCGGGACCGTAAACTATGGCTACACCTTC.

Note on this clone: With a much larger clone just one base away, this may be a read error. The V call is TRBV28, the J call TRBJ2-1; 9 bases are shared with TRBD2. V gave up 6 bases and J gave up 2 bases; unmatched junction bases: 2. Germline CDR1 reads MDHEN; CDR2 reads SYDVKM. This CDR3 contains 14 residues. DNA for the CDR3: TGTGCCAGCAGGGCTAGCGGGACCTACAATGAGCAGTTCTTC. Protein product: CASRASGTYNEQFF.

The rearrangement uses TRBV27 and TRBJ2-1, with a possible D match to TRBD1 (6 bases). Trimming cost V 2 bases and J 4 bases, with 12 bases left between them. CDR3 length: 15 residues. From germline, CDR1 is MNHEY and CDR2 SMNVEV (reference sequence). CDR3 DNA: TGTGCCAGCAGTTTAGCCGGGACACCTTACAATGAGCAGTTCTTC. Translation gives CASSLAGTPYNEQFF.

The chain carries TRBV5-5 and TRBJ1-5; D unclear. The V end lost 4 bases, the J end lost 1 base, and 12 bases lay between the germline ends. Looked up from germline, CDR1 is SGHKS and CDR2 is YYEKEE (reference sequence). CDR3 length: 15 residues. The CDR3 nucleotides read TGTGCCAGCAGCCACCTACACCCCAGCAATCAGCCCCAGCATTTT. The encoded protein is CASSHLHPSNQPQHF.

The CDR3 nucleotides read TGCGCCAGCAGGCAATCGGGACTAGCGGGAGGGCAAGCCTACGAGCAGTACTTC. This gives the protein CASRQSGLAGGQAYEQYF. J is TRBJ2-7 and V is TRBV4-1, with 16 bases matching TRBD2. The junction had 10 bases not matched to a gene; V was cut back by 6 bases and J by 2 bases. This CDR3 is built from 18 residues. Germline assignment: CDR1 MGHRA and CDR2 YSYEKL.